A selection of T cell receptor beta chains follows, all from one sample in a study of blood T cell repertoires in COVID-19. Measured with immunoSEQ multiplex PCR; TCRdb has only the in-frame clones, and not every one. The repertoire includes roughly 180,000 clones, around 83% of them detected once, and about 5.8% sits in the top ten. The specimen was peripheral blood. The receptors were gathered from a woman between 45 and 60 years old with COVID-19, enrolled during active disease. CDR3s include the opening cysteine and the closing phenylalanine or tryptophan. Fields, in order: V gene, CDR3 protein.

>TRBV2
CASSPVNSNQPQHF
>TRBV7-2
CASSFFGLGSTDTQYF
>TRBV5-1
CASSHGGLAGGPRTDTQYF
>TRBV7-2
CASSLARPRGGGETQYF
>TRBV20-1
CSASWGDDTEAFF
>TRBV19
CASSIGRGRAGTEAFF
>TRBV30
CAWSHGGAADTQYF
>TRBV5-1
CASSWGQGSYEQYF
>TRBV27
CASKDRGGTEAFF
>TRBV3-1/TRBV3-2
CASSQATGGVGYTF
>TRBV4-2
CASSRGTSGGTDTQYF
>TRBV4-2
CASSQDRLATEAFF
>TRBV14
CASSQLGGGSNTEAFF
>TRBV5-1
CASSRDRGRSEAFF
>TRBV5-1
CASSLRQDNTGELFF
>TRBV11-1
CASSDTPRVTNYGYTF